These 11 T cell receptor beta chains were sequenced from one sample in a study of shared clonotypes between healthy human individuals. Terminally differentiated effector memory CD45RA+ cells were excluded by CCR7 positive selection of CD45RO-negative cells. The repertoire was sequenced with immunoSEQ multiplex PCR; TCRdb's copy has only in-frame clones and lacks some. Seen here are about 1,900,000 clones, over 85% observed once, and the top ten hold under 1.5%. Sequencing was performed on naive CD8+ T cells sorted from blood. These TCRs come from a man younger than 35 in good health.

This rearrangement joins TRBV27 to TRBJ2-3, with TRBD2 identical over 13 bases. Trimming removed 2 bases from V and 0 bases from J; junction bases left unmatched: 8. The CDR3 spans 19 residues. Germline assignment: CDR1 MNHEY and CDR2 SMNVEV (reference sequence). The CDR3 loop is CASSLIGLAGEPSTDTQYF. The CDR3 bases are TGTGCCAGCAGTTTAATAGGACTAGCGGGAGAGCCTAGCACAGATACGCAGTATTTT.

This clone was counted between two and nine times. V usage is TRBV4-3 and J usage is TRBJ1-5; D is undetermined. The CDR3 consists of 15 residues. V gave up 0 bases and J gave up 1 base, with 7 bases separating them. CDR1 LGHNA and CDR2 YSLEER come from the germline V gene. The CDR3 loop reads CASSQDRRSNQPQHF. The CDR3 DNA follows: TGCGCCAGCAGCCAAGATCGCAGGAGCAATCAGCCCCAGCATTTT.

This CDR3 is CASSLAGPGGEQYF. As DNA, the CDR3 is TGTGCCAGCAGCTTAGCGGGGCCCGGAGGCGAGCAGTACTTC. V gene TRBV7-2 combines with J gene TRBJ2-7; perhaps D is TRBD1 or TRBD2 (5 bases each). Germline values: CDR1 SGHTA, CDR2 FQGNSA. The CDR3 is 14 amino acids. Trimming left V 0 bases short and J 6 bases short, with 12 bases between.

The chain couples TRBV19 to TRBJ2-7; unclear D gene. Germline CDR1 reads LNHDA; CDR2 reads SQIVND (reference sequence). The CDR3 is made up of 13 amino acids. V was cut by 10 bases and J by 1 base, with 14 bases left in between. CDR3 loop: CATRLANSYEQYF. The CDR3, as DNA: TGTGCCACCCGTTTGGCTAATTCCTACGAGCAGTACTTC.

A remark on this clone: This same CDR3 is encoded by further DNA sequences in the sample. The chain carries TRBV4-1 and TRBJ1-1, with D unresolved. Germline V gene data show CDR1 as MGHRA and CDR2 as YSYEKL. The V gene lost 4 bases and the J gene lost 4 bases, with 10 bases spanning the gap. The CDR3 covers 13 residues. CDR3: CASSLLGGTEAFF. The CDR3 nucleotides are TGCGCCAGCAGCCTTTTGGGAGGCACTGAAGCTTTCTTT.

With respect to this clone: One junction end does not reproduce the germline sequence, and a read error may be involved. V gene TRBV7-7 combines with J gene TRBJ2-2; 10 nucleotides agree with TRBD2. The CDR3 covers 15 residues. Germline V gene data show CDR1 as SSHAT and CDR2 as FNYEAQ (reference sequence). The CDR3 bases are TGTGCTAGCAGCCCCACTAGCGGGGAAACCGGGGAGCTGTTTTTT. Protein: CASSPTSGETGELFF. Looking up the rest from reference TRBV7-7 and TRBJ2-2 gives the full variable domain: GAGVSQSPRYKVTKRGQDVTLRCDPISSHATLYWYQQALGQGPEFLTYFNYEAQPDKSGLPSDRFSAERPEGSISTLTIQRTEQRDSAMYRCASSPTSGETGELFFGEGSRLTVL.

This clone was detected only a few times. This chain uses TRBV4-1 with TRBJ1-2; D unclear. The CDR3 has 15 amino acids. Germline V gene lookup returns CDR1 MGHRA and CDR2 YSYEKL. Trimming cost V 2 bases and J 5 bases, with 15 bases left between them. This CDR3 reads CASSQIGQELYGYTF. Here the CDR3 DNA reads TGCGCCAGCAGCCAAATCGGGCAGGAACTGTATGGCTACACCTTC.

V usage is TRBV21-1 and J usage is TRBJ2-5. TRBV21-1 counts as a pseudogene. CDR3 length: 15 amino acids. The CDR3 DNA reads TGTGCCAGCAGCAAGTGGGGGTGGTTAGGGGAGACCCAGTACTTC. This encodes CASSKWGWLGETQYF.

The rearrangement uses TRBV19 and TRBJ1-5; no clear D. This CDR3 contains 15 residues. Trimming took 3 bases from V and 2 from J, leaving 11 bases between them. Germline lookup yields CDR1 LNHDA and CDR2 SQIVND (reference sequence). CDR3 bases: TGTGCCAGTAGTATGTACGGGATAGGCAATCAGCCCCAGCATTTT. Translating gives CASSMYGIGNQPQHF.

V and J are TRBV5-1 and TRBJ2-6; D assignment may be TRBD1 or TRBD2 (6 bases each). Germline values: CDR1 SGHRS, CDR2 YFSETQ. The CDR3 is 17 amino acids. Trimming removed 2 bases at V and 3 bases at J, with 15 bases between. CDR3 region: CASSFTGAGYGANVLTF. The CDR3 nucleotides are TGCGCCAGCAGCTTTACGGGGGCGGGATATGGGGCCAACGTCCTGACTTTC.

The chain links TRBV27 to TRBJ2-1; 8 nucleotides match TRBD1. J lost 4 bases, V lost 3 bases, and 8 bases had no gene match. The CDR3 spans 16 residues. The V gene's germline CDR1 is MNHEY and CDR2 SMNVEV (reference sequence). CDR3 nucleotide sequence: TGTGCCAGCAGTTTCCTTGGACAGGGAGCGTACAATGAGCAGTTCTTC. It translates to CASSFLGQGAYNEQFF.